This T cell receptor (beta chain) stems from a study of T cells in localized non-small cell lung cancer. Findings of the study overall: The study sequenced only one region of the tumor. As a result, intratumor heterogeneity could not be excluded and remains possible. In the blood, greater T cell density corresponded to longer overall survival. Of the top 100 tumor clones, median about 56 were in adjacent lung, approximately 29 among its top 100.

TCRdb's table, derived via immunoSEQ multiplex PCR, lists solely in-frame clones and lacks some. Seen here are tens of thousands of clones, 88% observed once, and the top ten hold about 2.6%. V lost 2 bases to trimming and J lost 6 bases, with 14 bases between them. Germline V CDR1 and CDR2: SEHNR, FQNEAQ (reference sequence). The CDR3 contains 15 residues. This clone is a singleton in its sample. Its antigen is still unknown. The clonotype comes from a female donor at least 60 years old with stage I squamous cell lung carcinoma. The sequences come from peripheral blood, collected before any cancer treatment. J is TRBJ1-5 and V is TRBV7-9; D perhaps matches TRBD1 (6 bases). The CDR3 spells CASSLSLGGPQPQHF. In DNA form, the CDR3 reads TGTGCCAGCAGCTTAAGTCTAGGGGGGCCTCAGCCCCAGCATTTT.